This T cell receptor (beta chain) was obtained from a study of patients and donors after allogeneic stem cell transplantation. A single record per CDR3 protein comes from TCRdb applying MiXCR to the RT-PCR reads. Of 410,000 or so distinct CDR3 sequences detected, 16% appear once; the ten largest clones hold 6.5% to 7.5%. This clonotype was sampled from a human donor who was either an allogeneic HSCT recipient or a stem cell or donor lymphocyte infusion donor (not recorded which). It is not recorded whose cells these are; they may come from a transplant donor. The sequenced sample was blood, either unsorted or a sorted T cell fraction (not recorded which).

The CDR3 is CASSLVGPSNEKLFF. The CDR3 DNA sequence: TGTGCCAGCAGCTTAGTAGGGCCGTCCAATGAAAAACTGTTTTTT. This chain joins TRBV7-9 and TRBJ1-4, with D unresolved. The CDR3 covers 15 residues. V was trimmed by 1 base and J by 5 bases, leaving 11 bases between them. Looked up from germline, CDR1 is SEHNR and CDR2 is FQNEAQ (reference sequence). Using reference TRBV7-9 and TRBJ1-4 for the parts outside the CDR3, the full variable domain is DTGVSQNPRHKITKRGQNVTFRCDPISEHNRLYWYRQTLGQGPEFLTYFQNEAQLEKSRLLSDRFSAERPKGSFSTLEIQRTEQGDSAMYLCASSLVGPSNEKLFFGSGTQLSVL.